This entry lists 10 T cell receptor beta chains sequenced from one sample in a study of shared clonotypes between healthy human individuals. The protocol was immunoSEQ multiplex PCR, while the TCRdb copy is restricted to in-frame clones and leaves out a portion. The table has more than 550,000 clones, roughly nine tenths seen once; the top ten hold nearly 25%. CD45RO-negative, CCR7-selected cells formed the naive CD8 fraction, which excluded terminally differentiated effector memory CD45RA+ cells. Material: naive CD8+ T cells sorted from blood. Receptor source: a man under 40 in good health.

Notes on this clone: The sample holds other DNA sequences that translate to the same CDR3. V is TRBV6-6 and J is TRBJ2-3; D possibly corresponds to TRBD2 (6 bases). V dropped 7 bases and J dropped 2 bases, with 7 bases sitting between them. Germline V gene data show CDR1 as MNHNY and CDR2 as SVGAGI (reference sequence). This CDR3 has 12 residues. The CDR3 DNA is TGTGCCAGCAAGGACTACACAGATACGCAGTATTTT. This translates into CASKDYTDTQYF.

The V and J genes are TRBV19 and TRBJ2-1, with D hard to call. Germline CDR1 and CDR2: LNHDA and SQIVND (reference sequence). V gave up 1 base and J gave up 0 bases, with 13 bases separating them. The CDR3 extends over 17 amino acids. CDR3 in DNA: TGTGCCAGTAGTATAGGTCTCGCCCTGCGCTCCTACAATGAGCAGTTCTTC. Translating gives CASSIGLALRSYNEQFF.

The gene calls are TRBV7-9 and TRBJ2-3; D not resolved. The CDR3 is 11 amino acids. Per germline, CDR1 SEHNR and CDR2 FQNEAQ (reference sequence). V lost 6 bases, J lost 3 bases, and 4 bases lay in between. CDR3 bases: TGTGCCAGCAGGGAAACAGATACGCAGTATTTT. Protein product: CASRETDTQYF.

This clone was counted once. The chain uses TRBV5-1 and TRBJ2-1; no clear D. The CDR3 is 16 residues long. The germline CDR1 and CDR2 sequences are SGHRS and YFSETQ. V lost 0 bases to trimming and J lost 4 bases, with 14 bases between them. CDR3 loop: CASSLDGFGYYNEQFF. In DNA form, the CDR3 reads TGCGCCAGCAGCTTGGATGGGTTTGGCTATTACAATGAGCAGTTCTTC.

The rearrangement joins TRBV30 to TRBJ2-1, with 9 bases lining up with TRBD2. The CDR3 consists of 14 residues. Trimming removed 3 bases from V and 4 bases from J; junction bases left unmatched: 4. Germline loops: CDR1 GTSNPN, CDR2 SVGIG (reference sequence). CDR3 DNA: TGTGCCTGGAGCCCAGCGGGAGGATACAATGAGCAGTTCTTC. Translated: CAWSPAGGYNEQFF.

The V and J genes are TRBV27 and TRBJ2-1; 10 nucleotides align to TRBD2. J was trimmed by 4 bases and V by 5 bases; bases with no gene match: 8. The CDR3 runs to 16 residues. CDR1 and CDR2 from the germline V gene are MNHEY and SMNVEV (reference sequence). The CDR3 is CASSESTSGIYNEQFF. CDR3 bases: TGTGCCAGCAGTGAGTCAACTAGCGGGATTTACAATGAGCAGTTCTTC.

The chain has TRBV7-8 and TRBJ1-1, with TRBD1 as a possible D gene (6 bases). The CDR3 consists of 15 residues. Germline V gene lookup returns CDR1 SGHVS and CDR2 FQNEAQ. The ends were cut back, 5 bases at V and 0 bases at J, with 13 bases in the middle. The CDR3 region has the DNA TGTGCCAGCAGCCTTTCGGGGGGCTTGAACACTGAAGCTTTCTTT. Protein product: CASSLSGGLNTEAFF.

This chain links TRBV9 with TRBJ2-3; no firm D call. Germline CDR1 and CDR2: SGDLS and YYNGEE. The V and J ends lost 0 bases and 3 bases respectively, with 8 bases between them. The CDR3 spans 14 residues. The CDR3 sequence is CASSVEKGTDTQYF. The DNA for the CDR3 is TGTGCCAGCAGCGTAGAAAAGGGAACAGATACGCAGTATTTT.

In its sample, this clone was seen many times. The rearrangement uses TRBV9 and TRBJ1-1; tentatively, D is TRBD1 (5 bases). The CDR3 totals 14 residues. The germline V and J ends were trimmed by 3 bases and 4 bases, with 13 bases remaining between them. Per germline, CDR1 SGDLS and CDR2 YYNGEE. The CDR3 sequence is CASSAGGIGTEAFF. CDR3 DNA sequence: TGTGCCAGCAGCGCGGGGGGAATTGGCACTGAAGCTTTCTTT.

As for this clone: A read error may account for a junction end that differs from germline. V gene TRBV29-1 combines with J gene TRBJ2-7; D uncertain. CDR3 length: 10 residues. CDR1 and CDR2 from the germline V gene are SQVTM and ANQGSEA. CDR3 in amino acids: CSVQDYEQYF. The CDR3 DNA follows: TGCAGCGTTCAAGACTACGAGCAGTACTTC.